A selection of T cell receptor beta chains follows, all from one sample in a study of T cell repertoires in cytomegalovirus infection. TCRdb independently ran MiXCR on the reads; one entry per CDR3 protein. The data contain around 900,000 distinct CDR3 sequences, around a third of them singletons. Their antigens remain unidentified. The sample consisted of cultured CD8+ T cells from PBMCs, taken from culture after CMV antigen stimulation. The receptors here all came from a human donor in good health (CMV status not recorded). Some clones in this sample may be carry-over from other donors' samples. The CDR3 runs from the conserved cysteine through the conserved F or W. D genes are given only for firm matches. For some rows the clone size is stated as once, few or many, or as a class when expanded; others skip it.

clone_size	v_call	j_call	d_call	cdr3_aa	cdr3_nt
many	TRBV7-2	TRBJ2-5	-	CASSLVGTHYQETQYF	TGTGCCAGCAGCTTAGTTGGGACCCATTACCAAGAGACCCAGTACTTC
-	TRBV27	TRBJ2-1	TRBD2	CASSLGGGTPNEQFF	TGTGCCAGCAGTTTAGGCGGGGGGACCCCCAATGAGCAGTTCTTC
few	TRBV15	TRBJ1-1	-	CATSRVSGNTEAFF	TGTGCCACCAGCAGAGTGTCAGGGAACACTGAAGCTTTCTTT
-	TRBV2	TRBJ2-5	-	CARGTREETQYF	TGTGCCAGGGGGACAAGGGAAGAGACCCAGTACTTC
few	TRBV7-9	TRBJ2-2	-	CASSGPGDGGELFF	TGTGCCAGCAGCGGGCCAGGGGACGGCGGGGAGCTGTTTTTT
few	TRBV4-1	TRBJ2-1	-	CASSQTEGIVYNEQFF	TGCGCCAGCAGTCAGACCGAAGGCATTGTCTACAATGAGCAGTTCTTC
many	TRBV28	TRBJ1-3	-	CASSFEGGTSGNTIYF	TGTGCCAGCAGTTTTGAGGGGGGGACCTCTGGAAACACCATATATTTT
-	TRBV12-3/TRBV12-4	TRBJ2-1	-	CASSLYGREQFF	TGTGCCAGCAGTTTATACGGTCGTGAGCAGTTCTTC
-	TRBV27	TRBJ2-1	TRBD2	CASSLGLARNEQFF	TGTGCCAGCAGCTTGGGACTAGCGCGCAATGAGCAGTTCTTC
many	TRBV12-3/TRBV12-4	TRBJ1-5	-	CASSLGGAYQPQHF	TGTGCCAGCAGTTTAGGGGGGGCGTATCAGCCCCAGCATTTT
-	TRBV7-9	TRBJ2-1	TRBD1	CASSKPRTGRNNEQFF	TGTGCCAGCAGCAAACCTAGGACAGGGCGGAACAATGAGCAGTTCTTC
few	TRBV7-8	TRBJ1-2	TRBD1	CASSSRTGFSNYGYTF	TGTGCCAGCAGCTCTCGGACAGGTTTTTCGAACTATGGCTACACCTTC
-	TRBV12-3/TRBV12-4	TRBJ1-6	-	CASRGGAVGSPLHF	TGTGCCAGCAGAGGGGGGGCCGTCGGTTCACCCCTCCACTTT
-	TRBV6-2/TRBV6-3	TRBJ1-2	TRBD1	CASSYSRDRRDYGYTF	TGTGCCAGCAGTTACTCCCGGGACAGACGAGACTATGGCTACACCTTC
many	TRBV7-9	TRBJ1-5	-	CASSLGPLNQPQHF	TGTGCCAGCAGCTTAGGGCCTCTCAATCAGCCCCAGCATTTT
-	TRBV10-3	TRBJ1-5	-	CAIRRGGGNQPQHF	TGTGCCATCAGGAGGGGGGGAGGCAATCAGCCCCAGCATTTT
many	TRBV7-2	TRBJ2-7	-	CASSTGSSYEQYF	TGTGCCAGCAGCACAGGGTCATCTTATGAGCAGTACTTC
-	TRBV12-3/TRBV12-4	TRBJ2-7	-	CTSSSRVYEQYF	TGTACCAGCAGCTCCAGGGTTTACGAGCAGTACTTC
few	TRBV27	TRBJ1-6	TRBD1	CASSRLTGVSPLHF	TGTGCCAGCAGTCGACTTACAGGGGTATCACCCCTCCACTTT